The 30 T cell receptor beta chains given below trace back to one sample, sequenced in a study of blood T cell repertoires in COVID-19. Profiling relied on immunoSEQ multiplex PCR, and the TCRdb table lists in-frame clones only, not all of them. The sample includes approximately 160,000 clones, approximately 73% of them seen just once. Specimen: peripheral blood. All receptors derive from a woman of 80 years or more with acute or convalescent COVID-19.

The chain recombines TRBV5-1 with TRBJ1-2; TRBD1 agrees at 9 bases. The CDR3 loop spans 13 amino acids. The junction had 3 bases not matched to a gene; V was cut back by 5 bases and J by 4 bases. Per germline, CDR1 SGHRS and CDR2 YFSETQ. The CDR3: CASSWGQGYGYTF. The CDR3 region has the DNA TGCGCCAGCAGTTGGGGACAGGGCTATGGCTACACCTTC.

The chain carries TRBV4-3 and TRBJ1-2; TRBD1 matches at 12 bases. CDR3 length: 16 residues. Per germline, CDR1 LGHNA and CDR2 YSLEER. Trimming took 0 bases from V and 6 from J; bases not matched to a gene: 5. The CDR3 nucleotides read TGCGCCAGCAGCCAAGAGCTGGGACAGGGGGCCGATGGCTACACCTTC. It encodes CASSQELGQGADGYTF.

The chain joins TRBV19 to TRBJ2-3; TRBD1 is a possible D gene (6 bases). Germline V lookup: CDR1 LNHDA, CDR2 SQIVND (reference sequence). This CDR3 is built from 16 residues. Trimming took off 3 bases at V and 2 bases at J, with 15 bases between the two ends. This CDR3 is CASSMFSRGPTDTQYF. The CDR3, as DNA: TGTGCCAGTAGTATGTTCTCCAGGGGCCCCACAGATACGCAGTATTTT.

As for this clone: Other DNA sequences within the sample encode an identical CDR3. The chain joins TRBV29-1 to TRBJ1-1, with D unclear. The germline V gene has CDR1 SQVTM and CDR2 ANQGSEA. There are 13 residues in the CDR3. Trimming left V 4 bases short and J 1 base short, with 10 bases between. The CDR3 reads CSVGRVPNTEAFF. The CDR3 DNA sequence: TGCAGCGTTGGGAGAGTTCCGAACACTGAAGCTTTCTTT. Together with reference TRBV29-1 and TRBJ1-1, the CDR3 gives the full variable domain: SAVISQKPSRDICQRGTSLTIQCQVDSQVTMMFWYRQQPGQSLTLIATANQGSEATYESGFVIDKFPISRPNLTFSTLTVSNMSPEDSSIYLCSVGRVPNTEAFFGQGTRLTVV.

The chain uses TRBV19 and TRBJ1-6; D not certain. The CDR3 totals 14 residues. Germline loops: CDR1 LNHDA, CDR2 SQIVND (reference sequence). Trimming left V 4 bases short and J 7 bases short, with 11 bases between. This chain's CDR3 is CASSKENGNSPLHF. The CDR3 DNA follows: TGTGCCAGTAGTAAAGAGAACGGGAATTCACCCCTCCACTTT.

DNA for the CDR3: TGTGCCTGGAGTGCGGGGAGGGCTGGAAACACCATATATTTT. Translated: CAWSAGRAGNTIYF. The rearrangement links TRBV30 to TRBJ1-3, with no clear D. Trimming removed 1 base from V and 2 bases from J, with 9 bases in between. Germline V gene lookup returns CDR1 GTSNPN and CDR2 SVGIG (reference sequence). The CDR3 is made up of 14 amino acids.

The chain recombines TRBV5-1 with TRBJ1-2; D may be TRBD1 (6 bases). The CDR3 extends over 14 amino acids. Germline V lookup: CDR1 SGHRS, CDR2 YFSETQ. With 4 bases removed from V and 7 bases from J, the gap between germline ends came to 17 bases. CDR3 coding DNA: TGCGCCAGCAGCGCACGGGTACAGGGATCTGGCTACACCTTC. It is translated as CASSARVQGSGYTF.

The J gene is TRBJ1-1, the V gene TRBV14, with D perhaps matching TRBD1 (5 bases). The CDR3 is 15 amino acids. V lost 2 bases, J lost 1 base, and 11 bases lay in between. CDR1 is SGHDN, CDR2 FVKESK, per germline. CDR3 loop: CASSQWGLANTEAFF. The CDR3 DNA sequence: TGTGCCAGCAGCCAATGGGGACTGGCGAACACTGAAGCTTTCTTT.

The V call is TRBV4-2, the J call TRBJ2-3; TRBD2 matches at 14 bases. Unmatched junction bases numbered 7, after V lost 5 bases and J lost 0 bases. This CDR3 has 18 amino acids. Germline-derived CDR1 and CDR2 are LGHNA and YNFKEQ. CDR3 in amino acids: CASSARLAGGDSTDTQYF. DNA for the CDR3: TGTGCCAGCAGCGCCAGACTAGCGGGGGGGGACAGCACAGATACGCAGTATTTT.

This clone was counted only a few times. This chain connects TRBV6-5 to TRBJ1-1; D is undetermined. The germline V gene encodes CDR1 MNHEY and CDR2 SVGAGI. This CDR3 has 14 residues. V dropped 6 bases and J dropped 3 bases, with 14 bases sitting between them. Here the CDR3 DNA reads TGTGCCAGCAGGGACGAGACGGGGTACACTGAAGCTTTCTTT. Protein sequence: CASRDETGYTEAFF.

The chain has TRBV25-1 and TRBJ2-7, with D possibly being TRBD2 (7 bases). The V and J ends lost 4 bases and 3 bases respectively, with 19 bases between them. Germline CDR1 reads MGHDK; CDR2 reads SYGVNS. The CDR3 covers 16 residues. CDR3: CASSGSGGGNDYEQYF. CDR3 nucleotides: TGTGCCAGCAGTGGCTCTGGGGGGGGCAACGACTACGAGCAGTACTTC.

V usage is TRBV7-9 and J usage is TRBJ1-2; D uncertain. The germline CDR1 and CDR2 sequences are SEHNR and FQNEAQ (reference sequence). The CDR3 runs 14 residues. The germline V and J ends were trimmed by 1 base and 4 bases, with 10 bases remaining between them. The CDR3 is CASSLGRELYGYTF. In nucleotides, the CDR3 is TGTGCCAGCAGCTTAGGTCGGGAACTCTATGGCTACACCTTC.

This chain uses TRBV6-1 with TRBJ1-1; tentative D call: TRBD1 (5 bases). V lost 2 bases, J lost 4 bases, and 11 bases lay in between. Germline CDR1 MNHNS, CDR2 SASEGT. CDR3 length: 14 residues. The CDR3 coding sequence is TGTGCCAGCAGTGAACTCGGACATTCCACTGAAGCTTTCTTT. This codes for CASSELGHSTEAFF.

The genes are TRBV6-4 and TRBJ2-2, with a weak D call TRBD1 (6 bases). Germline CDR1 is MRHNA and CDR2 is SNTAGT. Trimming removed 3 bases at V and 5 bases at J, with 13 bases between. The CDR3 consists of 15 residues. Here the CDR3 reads CASSETGQGTGELFF. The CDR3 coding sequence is TGTGCCAGCAGTGAAACCGGGCAGGGGACCGGGGAGCTGTTTTTT.

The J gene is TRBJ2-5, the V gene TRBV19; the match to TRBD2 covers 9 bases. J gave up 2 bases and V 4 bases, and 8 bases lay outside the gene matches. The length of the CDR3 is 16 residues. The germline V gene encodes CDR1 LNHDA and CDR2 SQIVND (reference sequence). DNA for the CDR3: TGTGCCAGTAGTAACTTAGCGGGAGATAGTCAAGAGACCCAGTACTTC. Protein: CASSNLAGDSQETQYF.

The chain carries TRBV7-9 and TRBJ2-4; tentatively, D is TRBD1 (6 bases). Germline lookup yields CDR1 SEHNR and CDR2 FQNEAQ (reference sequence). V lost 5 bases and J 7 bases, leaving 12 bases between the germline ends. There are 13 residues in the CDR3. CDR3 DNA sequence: TGTGCCAGCAGCGCCTCTCAGGGGAACATTCAGTACTTC. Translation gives CASSASQGNIQYF.

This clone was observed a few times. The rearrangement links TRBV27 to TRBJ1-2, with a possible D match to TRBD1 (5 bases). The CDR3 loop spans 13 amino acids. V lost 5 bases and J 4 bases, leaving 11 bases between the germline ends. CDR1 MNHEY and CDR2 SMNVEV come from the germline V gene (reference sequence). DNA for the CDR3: TGTGCCAGCAGTACGACAGCCTTCTATGGCTACACCTTC. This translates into CASSTTAFYGYTF.

The CDR3 DNA is TGCGCCAGCAGCCGGGTAGGACAGGGGGCGATAAGGACTGAAGCTTTCTTT. Its translation: CASSRVGQGAIRTEAFF. The chain links TRBV5-1 to TRBJ1-1; 11 bases map to TRBD1. After removal of 4 bases from V and 5 bases from J, the junction contained 13 bases not matched to a gene. Germline V CDR1 and CDR2: SGHRS, YFSETQ. CDR3 length: 17 amino acids.

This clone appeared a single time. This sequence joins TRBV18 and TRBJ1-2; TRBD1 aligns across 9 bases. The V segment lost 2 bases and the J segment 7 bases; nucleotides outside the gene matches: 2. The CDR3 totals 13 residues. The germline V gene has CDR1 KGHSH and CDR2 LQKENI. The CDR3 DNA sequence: TGTGCCAGCTCACCAATGGGACAGGGTGGCTACACCTTC. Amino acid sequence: CASSPMGQGGYTF.

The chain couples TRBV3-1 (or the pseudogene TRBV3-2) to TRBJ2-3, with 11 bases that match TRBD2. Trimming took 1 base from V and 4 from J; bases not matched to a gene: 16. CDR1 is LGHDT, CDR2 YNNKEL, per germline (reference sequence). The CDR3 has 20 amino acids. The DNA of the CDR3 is TGTGCCAGCAGCCAAGGCCTTACTAGCGGGAGTACCAGACGGCCAGATACGCAGTATTTT. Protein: CASSQGLTSGSTRRPDTQYF.

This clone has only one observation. In DNA, the CDR3 is TGTGCCAGCACCGGACAAGGCTATGGCTACACCTTC. It translates to CASTGQGYGYTF. The chain joins TRBV7-2 to TRBJ1-2, with D possibly matching TRBD1 (5 bases). V was clipped by 7 bases and J by 4 bases, with 10 bases between them. The CDR3 is 12 residues long. Germline values: CDR1 SGHTA, CDR2 FQGNSA.

CDR3 nucleotide sequence: TGTGCCAGCGGCAAAACAGGGCCTCGTTCCAATGAGCAGTTCTTC. This translates into CASGKTGPRSNEQFF. This chain connects TRBV2 to TRBJ2-1, with D possibly being TRBD1 (6 bases). Germline CDR1 is SNHLY and CDR2 is FYNNEI. There are 15 residues in the CDR3. V lost 8 bases and J lost 6, with 20 bases in between.

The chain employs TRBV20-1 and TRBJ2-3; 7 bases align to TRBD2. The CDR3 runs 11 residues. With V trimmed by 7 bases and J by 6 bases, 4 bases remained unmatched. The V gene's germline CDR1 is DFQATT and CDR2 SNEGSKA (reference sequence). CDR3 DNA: TGCAGTGGCGGGGGAGGTGATACGCAGTATTTT. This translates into CSGGGGDTQYF.

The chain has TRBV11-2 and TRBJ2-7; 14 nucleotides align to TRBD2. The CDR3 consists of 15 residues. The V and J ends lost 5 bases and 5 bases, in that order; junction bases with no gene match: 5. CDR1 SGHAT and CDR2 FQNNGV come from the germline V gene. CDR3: CASSVGTSGSDEQYF. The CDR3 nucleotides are TGTGCCAGCAGCGTCGGGACTAGCGGGAGTGACGAGCAGTACTTC.

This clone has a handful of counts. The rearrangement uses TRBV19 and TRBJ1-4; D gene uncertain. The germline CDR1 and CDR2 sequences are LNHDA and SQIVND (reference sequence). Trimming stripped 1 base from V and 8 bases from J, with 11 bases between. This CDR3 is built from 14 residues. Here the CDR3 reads CASSIVGGGEKLFF. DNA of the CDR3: TGTGCCAGTAGTATAGTGGGAGGAGGAGAAAAACTGTTTTTT.

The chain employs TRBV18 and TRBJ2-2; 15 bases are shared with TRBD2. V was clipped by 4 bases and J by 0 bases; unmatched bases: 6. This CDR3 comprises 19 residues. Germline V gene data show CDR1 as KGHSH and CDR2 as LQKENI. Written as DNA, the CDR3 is TGTGCCAGCTCACGAACGGGACTAGCGGGGGGCTCGAACACCGGGGAGCTGTTTTTT. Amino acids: CASSRTGLAGGSNTGELFF.

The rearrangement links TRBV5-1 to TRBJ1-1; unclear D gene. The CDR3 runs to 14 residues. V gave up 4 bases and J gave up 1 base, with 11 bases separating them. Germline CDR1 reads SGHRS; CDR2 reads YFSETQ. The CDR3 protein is CASSPSGGNTEAFF. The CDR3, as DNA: TGCGCCAGCAGCCCTTCGGGTGGGAACACTGAAGCTTTCTTT. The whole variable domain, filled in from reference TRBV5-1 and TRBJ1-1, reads KAGVTQTPRYLIKTRGQQVTLSCSPISGHRSVSWYQQTPGQGLQFLFEYFSETQRNKGNFPGRFSGRQFSNSRSEMNVSTLELGDSALYLCASSPSGGNTEAFFGQGTRLTVV.

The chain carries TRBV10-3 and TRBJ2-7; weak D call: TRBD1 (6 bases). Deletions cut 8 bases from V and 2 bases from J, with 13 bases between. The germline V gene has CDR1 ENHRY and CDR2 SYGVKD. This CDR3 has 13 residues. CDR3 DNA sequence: TGTGCCATCTCCGGGGACAAGGCCTACGAGCAGTACTTC. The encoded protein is CAISGDKAYEQYF.

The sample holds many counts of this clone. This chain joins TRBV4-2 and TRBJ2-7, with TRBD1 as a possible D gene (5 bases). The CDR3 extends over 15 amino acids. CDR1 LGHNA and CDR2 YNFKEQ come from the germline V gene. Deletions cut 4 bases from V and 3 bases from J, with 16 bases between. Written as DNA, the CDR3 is TGTGCCAGCAGCCCCCAGGGTTCAAAAAACTACGAGCAGTACTTC. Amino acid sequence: CASSPQGSKNYEQYF.

The CDR3: CASSRDRGNSPLHF. For the CDR3, the DNA is TGTGCCAGCAGTCGGGACAGGGGTAATTCACCCCTCCACTTT. The chain joins TRBV27 to TRBJ1-6; 10 bases are a match to TRBD1. The junction had 1 base not matched to a gene; V was cut back by 5 bases and J by 6 bases. The CDR3 contains 14 residues. Germline values: CDR1 MNHEY, CDR2 SMNVEV (reference sequence).